This is a list of T cell receptor beta chains from one sample in a study of shared clonotypes between healthy human individuals. The data were produced by immunoSEQ multiplex PCR, yet TCRdb's version contains in-frame clones alone and is incomplete. The sample lists roughly 720,000 clones, about 92% seen once, with approximately 35% in the top ten. Specimen: memory CD8+ T cells from PBMCs. These receptors all stem from a man aged 18 to 30 in good health. Some clones in this sample may be carry-over from other donors' samples. Both conserved end residues are part of each CDR3. D genes are given only for firm matches. Clone sizes are given selectively: once, few, many, or a class where the clone is expanded.

cdr3_aa	d_call	clone_size	v_call
CSARRGPEAFF	-	-	TRBV20-1
CASTPERGDNTGELFF	-	few	TRBV7-9
CASSDLAGKQFF	TRBD2	-	TRBV6-4
CASGLPPSRGDRDEKLFF	TRBD1	-	TRBV12-5
CASSPRDLRSGNTIYF	-	-	TRBV28
CASSLTYEQYF	-	-	TRBV11-2
CASRAGGSNEQFF	TRBD1	-	TRBV6-1
CASSPGQWVTGELFF	TRBD1	-	TRBV7-9
CASPSRDRNTGELFF	TRBD1	-	TRBV30
CASSLAIRGGVYQETQYF	TRBD2	-	TRBV7-9
CASSAGVAVGELFF	-	-	TRBV6-1
CASSVGETEAFF	-	-	TRBV9
CASSLNRGYEQYF	TRBD1	-	TRBV27
CASSPGTSGYEQYF	TRBD2	-	TRBV7-2
CASSIGTGGEQYF	-	-	TRBV19
CASSLVGVRPQHF	-	-	TRBV5-8
CASSDPFRDLATHEQFF	-	-	TRBV6-1